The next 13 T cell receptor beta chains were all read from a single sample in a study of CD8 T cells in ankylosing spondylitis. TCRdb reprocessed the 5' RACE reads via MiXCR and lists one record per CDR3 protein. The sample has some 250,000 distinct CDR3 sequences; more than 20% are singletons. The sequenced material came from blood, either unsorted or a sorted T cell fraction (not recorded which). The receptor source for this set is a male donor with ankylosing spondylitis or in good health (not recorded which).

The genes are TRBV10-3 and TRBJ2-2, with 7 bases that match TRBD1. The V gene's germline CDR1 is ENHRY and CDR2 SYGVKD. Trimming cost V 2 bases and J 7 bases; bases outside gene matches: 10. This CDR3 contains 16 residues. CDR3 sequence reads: CAISETGATNGGELFF. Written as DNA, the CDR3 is TGTGCCATCAGTGAGACAGGGGCGACCAACGGCGGGGAGCTGTTTTTT.

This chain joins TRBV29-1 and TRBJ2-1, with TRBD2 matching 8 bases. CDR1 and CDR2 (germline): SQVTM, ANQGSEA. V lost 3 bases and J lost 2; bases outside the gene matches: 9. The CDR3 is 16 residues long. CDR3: CSVEEQLAATYNEQFF. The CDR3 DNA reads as TGCAGCGTTGAGGAACAACTAGCGGCTACCTACAATGAGCAGTTCTTC.

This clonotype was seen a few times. The CDR3 spells CAISESAGGDTQYF. CDR3 bases: TGTGCCATCAGTGAATCAGCGGGGGGAGATACGCAGTATTTT. J is TRBJ2-3 and V is TRBV10-3, with 9 nucleotides matching TRBD2. The CDR3 totals 14 residues. Per the germline V gene, CDR1 is ENHRY and CDR2 is SYGVKD. V lost 3 bases and J lost 5; bases outside the gene matches: 3.

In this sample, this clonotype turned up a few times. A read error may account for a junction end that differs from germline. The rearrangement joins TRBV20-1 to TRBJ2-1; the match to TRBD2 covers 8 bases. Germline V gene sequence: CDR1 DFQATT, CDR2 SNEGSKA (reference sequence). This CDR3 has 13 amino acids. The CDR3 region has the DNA TGCAGTGCAAGAGCGGGGGAGGTTAATGAGCAGTTCTTC. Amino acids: CSARAGEVNEQFF.

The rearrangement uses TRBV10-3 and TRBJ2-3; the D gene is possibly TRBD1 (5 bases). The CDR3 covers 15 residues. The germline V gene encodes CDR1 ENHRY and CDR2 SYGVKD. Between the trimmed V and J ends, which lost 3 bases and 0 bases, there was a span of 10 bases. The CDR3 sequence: CAISEEAGSTDTQYF. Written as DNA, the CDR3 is TGTGCCATCAGTGAAGAGGCAGGGAGCACAGATACGCAGTATTTT.

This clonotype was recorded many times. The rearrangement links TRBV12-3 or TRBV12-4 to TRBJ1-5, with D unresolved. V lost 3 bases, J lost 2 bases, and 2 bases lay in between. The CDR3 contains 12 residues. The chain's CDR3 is CASSLGNQPQHF. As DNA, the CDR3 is TGTGCCAGCAGTTTGGGCAATCAGCCCCAGCATTTT.

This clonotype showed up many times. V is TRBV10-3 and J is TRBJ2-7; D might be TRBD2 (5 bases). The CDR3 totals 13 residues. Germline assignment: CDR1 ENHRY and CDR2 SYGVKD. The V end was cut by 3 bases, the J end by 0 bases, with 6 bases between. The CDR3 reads CAISDGDSYEQYF. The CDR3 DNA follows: TGTGCCATCAGTGACGGGGACTCCTACGAGCAGTACTTC.

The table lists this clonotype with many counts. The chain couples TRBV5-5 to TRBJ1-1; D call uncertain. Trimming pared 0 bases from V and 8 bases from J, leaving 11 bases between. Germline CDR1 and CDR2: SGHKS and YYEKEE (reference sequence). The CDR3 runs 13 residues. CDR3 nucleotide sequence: TGTGCCAGCAGCTTGGGCCTGATAAGGGAAGCTTTCTTT. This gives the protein CASSLGLIREAFF.

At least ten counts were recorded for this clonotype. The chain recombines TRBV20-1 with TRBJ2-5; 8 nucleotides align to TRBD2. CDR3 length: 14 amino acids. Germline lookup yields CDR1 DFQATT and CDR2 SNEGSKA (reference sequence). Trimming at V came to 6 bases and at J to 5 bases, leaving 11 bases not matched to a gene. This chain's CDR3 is CSAPPGLERETQYF. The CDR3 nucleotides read TGCAGTGCGCCACCGGGACTAGAGCGTGAGACCCAGTACTTC.

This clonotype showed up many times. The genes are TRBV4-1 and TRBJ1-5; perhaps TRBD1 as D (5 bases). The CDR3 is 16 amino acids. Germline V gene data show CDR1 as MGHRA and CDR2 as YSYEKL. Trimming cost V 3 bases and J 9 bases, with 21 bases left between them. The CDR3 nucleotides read TGCGCCAGCAGCCAGGGGCTGCAGACGGAGGACTGGCCCCAGCATTTT. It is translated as CASSQGLQTEDWPQHF.

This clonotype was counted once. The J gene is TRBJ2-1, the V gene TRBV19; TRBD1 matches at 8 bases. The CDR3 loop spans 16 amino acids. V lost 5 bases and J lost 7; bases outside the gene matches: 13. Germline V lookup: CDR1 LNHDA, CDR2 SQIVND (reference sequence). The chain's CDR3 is CASSPKPGGARNEQFF. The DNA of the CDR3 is TGTGCCAGTAGTCCCAAGCCAGGGGGCGCGAGAAATGAGCAGTTCTTC.

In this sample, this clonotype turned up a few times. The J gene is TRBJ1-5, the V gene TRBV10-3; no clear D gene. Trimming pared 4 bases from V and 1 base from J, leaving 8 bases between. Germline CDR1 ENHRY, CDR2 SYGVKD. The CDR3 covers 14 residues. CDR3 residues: CAISVGRSNQPQHF. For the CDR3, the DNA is TGTGCCATCAGTGTGGGTCGGAGCAATCAGCCCCAGCATTTT.

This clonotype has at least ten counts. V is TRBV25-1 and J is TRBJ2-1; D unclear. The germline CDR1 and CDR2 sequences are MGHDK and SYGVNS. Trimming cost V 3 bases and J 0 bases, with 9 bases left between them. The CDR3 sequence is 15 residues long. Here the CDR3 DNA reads TGTGCCAGCAGTGACCCCGGAAGCTCCTACAATGAGCAGTTCTTC. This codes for CASSDPGSSYNEQFF.